The source of this T cell receptor beta chain is a study of T cell changes during pregnancy in multiple sclerosis. Assay used: immunoSEQ multiplex PCR; TCRdb lists only in-frame clones, some missing. The repertoire holds 9,000 to 10,000 clones, with 75% to 85% as singletons. The CDR3 spans 14 residues. Germline V gene data show CDR1 as SGHRS and CDR2 as YFSETQ. V lost 1 base and J lost 0, with 5 bases in between. The chain is built from TRBV5-1 and TRBJ2-1; no clear D gene. Sample: CD8+ T cells from peripheral blood mononuclear cells, taken in the third trimester of pregnancy. This TCR was recovered from a female donor in good health, enrolled as a control in a pregnancy study. CDR3 sequence reads: CASSLTSSYNEQFF. The DNA of the CDR3 is TGCGCCAGCAGCTTGACGAGCTCCTACAATGAGCAGTTCTTC.